The clone carrying this T cell receptor beta chain was recorded a few times. The CDR3 regions of TCR beta were amplified from RNA transcripts. The HTBI primer set was used in a first-round RT-PCR of the TCR CDR3. Via MiXCR, TCRdb re-called the multiplex PCR reads, giving one row per CDR3 protein. The sample shows about 270,000 distinct CDR3 sequences, 22% of them seen only once. Between the trimmed V and J ends, which lost 8 bases and 0 bases, there was a span of 16 bases. The germline CDR1 and CDR2 sequences are ENHRY and SYGVKD. The CDR3 has 16 residues. This specimen belongs to a study of T cells in Graves' hyperthyroidism and ophthalmopathy. Ophthalmopathy patients had moderate-to-severe active disease, CAS ≥3, NOSPECS ≥4, and disease duration under 3 months. Based on clinical symptoms, serum thyroxine and TRAb, thyroid ultrasound and orbital computed tomography, diagnoses were reached. PBMCs were collected from a roughly 9.7 ml volume of fresh peripheral blood.

The receptor comes from a man aged 30 to 45 with Graves' ophthalmopathy. Material: blood. The chain carries TRBV10-3 and TRBJ1-4; weak D call: TRBD1 (5 bases). In nucleotides, the CDR3 is TGTGCCATCGGGGACCCAGGGTATGCAACTAATGAAAAACTGTTTTTT. Translation gives CAIGDPGYATNEKLFF.